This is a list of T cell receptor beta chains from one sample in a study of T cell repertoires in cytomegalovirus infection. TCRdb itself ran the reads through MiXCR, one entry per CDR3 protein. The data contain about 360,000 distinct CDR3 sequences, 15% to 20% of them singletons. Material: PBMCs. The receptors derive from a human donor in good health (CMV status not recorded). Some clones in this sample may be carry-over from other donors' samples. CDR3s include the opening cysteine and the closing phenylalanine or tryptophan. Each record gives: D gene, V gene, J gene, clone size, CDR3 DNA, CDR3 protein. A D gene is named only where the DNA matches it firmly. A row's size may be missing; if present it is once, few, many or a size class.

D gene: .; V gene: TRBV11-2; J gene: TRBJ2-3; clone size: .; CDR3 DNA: TGTGCCAGCAGCTCCCTAACGGGCCCCCCAACAGATACGCAGTATTTT; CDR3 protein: CASSSLTGPPTDTQYF
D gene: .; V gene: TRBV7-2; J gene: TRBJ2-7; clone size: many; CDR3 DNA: TGTGCCAGCAGCCCGGGTCTTGACTCCTACGAGCAGTACTTC; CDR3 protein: CASSPGLDSYEQYF
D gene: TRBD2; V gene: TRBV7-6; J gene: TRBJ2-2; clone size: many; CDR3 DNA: TGTGCCAGCAGCCTTAAGATAGCGGGGGGGATCGCCGGGGAGCTGTTTTTT; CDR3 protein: CASSLKIAGGIAGELFF
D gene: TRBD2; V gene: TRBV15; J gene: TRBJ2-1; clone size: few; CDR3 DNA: TGTGCCACCAGCAGAGAACTAGCGGGAGATAATGAGCAGTTCTTC; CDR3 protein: CATSRELAGDNEQFF
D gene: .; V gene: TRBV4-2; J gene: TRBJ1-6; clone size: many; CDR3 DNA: TGTGCCAGCAGCCAAGATTTACGGGGTTCACCCCTCCACTTT; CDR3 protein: CASSQDLRGSPLHF
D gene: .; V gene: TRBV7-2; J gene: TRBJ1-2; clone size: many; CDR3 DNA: TGTGCCAGCAGCTTAATTAGGCAAGCTAACTATGGCTACACCTTC; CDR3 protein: CASSLIRQANYGYTF
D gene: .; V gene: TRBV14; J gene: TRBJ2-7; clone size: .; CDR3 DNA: TGTGCCAGCAGCCACGGTAGCCAGCAGTACTTC; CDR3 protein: CASSHGSQQYF
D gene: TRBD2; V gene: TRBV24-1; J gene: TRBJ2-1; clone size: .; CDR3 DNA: TGTGCCACCAGTGATGCTAGCGGGAGGGCCGTTGATGAGCAGTTCTTC; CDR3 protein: CATSDASGRAVDEQFF
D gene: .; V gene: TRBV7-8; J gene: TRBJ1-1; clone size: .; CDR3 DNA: TGTGCCAGCAGCTTAACCCCCGGACAGTACACTGAAGCTTTCTTT; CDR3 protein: CASSLTPGQYTEAFF
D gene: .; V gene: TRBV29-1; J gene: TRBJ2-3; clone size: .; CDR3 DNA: TGCGTCGTCGGGGGCGGAAACACAGATACGCAGTATTTT; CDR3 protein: CVVGGGNTDTQYF
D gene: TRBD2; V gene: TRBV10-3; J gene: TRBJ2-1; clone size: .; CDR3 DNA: TGTGCCATCGCCAGTCTAGCGGGTGACAATGAGCAGTTCTTC; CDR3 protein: CAIASLAGDNEQFF
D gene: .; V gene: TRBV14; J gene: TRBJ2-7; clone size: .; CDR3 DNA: TGTGCCAGCAGCCAAAACTTTTACGAGCAGTACTTC; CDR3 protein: CASSQNFYEQYF
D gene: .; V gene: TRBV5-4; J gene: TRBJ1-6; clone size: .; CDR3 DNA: TGTGCCAGCAGCTTAGGACGAGCACTGAATTCACCCCTCCACTTT; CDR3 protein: CASSLGRALNSPLHF
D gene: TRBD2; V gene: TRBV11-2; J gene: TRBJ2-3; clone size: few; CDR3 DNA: TGTGCCAGCAGCTTAGGACTAGCGGGCTACACAGATACGCAGTATTTT; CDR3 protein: CASSLGLAGYTDTQYF
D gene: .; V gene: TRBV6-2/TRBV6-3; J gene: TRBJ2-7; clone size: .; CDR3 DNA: TGTGCCAGCAGTTACTCCGGCGTACAGGAGCAGCACTTC; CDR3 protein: CASSYSGVQEQHF
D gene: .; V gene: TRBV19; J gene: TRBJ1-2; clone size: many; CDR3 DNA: TGTGCCAGTAGTATCCAGGGTCTTATTTACGGCTACACCTTC; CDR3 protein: CASSIQGLIYGYTF
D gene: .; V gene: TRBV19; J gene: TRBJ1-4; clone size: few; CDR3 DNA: TGTGCCAGTAGTATATTCCGGACCACTAATGAAAAACTGTTTTTT; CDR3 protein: CASSIFRTTNEKLFF
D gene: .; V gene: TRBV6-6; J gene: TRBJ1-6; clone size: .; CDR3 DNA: TGTGCCAGCAGTGTCCGGGCCAGGGACAATAATTCACCCCTCCACTTT; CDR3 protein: CASSVRARDNNSPLHF
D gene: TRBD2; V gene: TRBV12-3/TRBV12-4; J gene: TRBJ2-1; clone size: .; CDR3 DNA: TGTGCCAGCAGCCTTCAACTAGCGGGCTTTAATGAGCAGTTCTTC; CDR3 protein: CASSLQLAGFNEQFF
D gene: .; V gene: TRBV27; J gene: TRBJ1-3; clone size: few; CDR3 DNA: TGTGCCAGCAGTTTACTGGGCCGGACCTCTGGAAACACCATATATTTT; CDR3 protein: CASSLLGRTSGNTIYF
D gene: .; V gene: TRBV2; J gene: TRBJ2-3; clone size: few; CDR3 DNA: TGTGCCAGCAGTGGTGTGTCTAGAGATACGCAGTATTTT; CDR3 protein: CASSGVSRDTQYF
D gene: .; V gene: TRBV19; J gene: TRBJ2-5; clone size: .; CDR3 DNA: TGTGCCAGTAGTATAGACTGGACGAGTATTCAAGAGACCCAGTACTTC; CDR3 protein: CASSIDWTSIQETQYF
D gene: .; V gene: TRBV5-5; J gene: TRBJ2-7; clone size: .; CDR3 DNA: TGTGCCAGCAGCCAATTTCACTACGAGCAGTACTTC; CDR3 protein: CASSQFHYEQYF
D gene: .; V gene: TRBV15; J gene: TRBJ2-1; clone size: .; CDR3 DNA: TGTGCCACCAAGGGGCAACTCGCCGGGAGCAATGAGCAGTTCTTC; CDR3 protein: CATKGQLAGSNEQFF
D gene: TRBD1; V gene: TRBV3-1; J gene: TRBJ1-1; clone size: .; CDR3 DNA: TGTGCCAGCAGTCCCCGGGACAGGGGGAACTTTAGGACTGAAGCTTTCTTT; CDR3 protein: CASSPRDRGNFRTEAFF
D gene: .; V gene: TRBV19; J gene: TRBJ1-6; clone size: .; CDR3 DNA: TGTGCCAGTAGTATTGTGGGGGAGACATCACCCCTCCACTTT; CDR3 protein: CASSIVGETSPLHF
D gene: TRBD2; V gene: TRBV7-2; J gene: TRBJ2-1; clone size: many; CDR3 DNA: TGTGCCAGCAGCTCGTCGGGGACTAGAGGGCATGAGCAGTTCTTC; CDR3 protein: CASSSSGTRGHEQFF
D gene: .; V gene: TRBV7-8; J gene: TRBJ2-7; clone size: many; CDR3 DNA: TGTGCCAGCAGCTTAGAGGCCTCGTTACTCCCTCTCGCCGAGCAGTACTTC; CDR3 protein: CASSLEASLLPLAEQYF
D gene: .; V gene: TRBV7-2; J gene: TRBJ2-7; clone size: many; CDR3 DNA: TGTGCCAGCAGCTTAGGGCAGTATTACGAGCAGTACTTC; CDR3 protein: CASSLGQYYEQYF
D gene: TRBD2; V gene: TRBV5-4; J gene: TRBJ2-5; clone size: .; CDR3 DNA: TGTGCCAGCAGCTTGCGGCGGGAGACCCAAGAGACCCAGTACTTC; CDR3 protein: CASSLRRETQETQYF
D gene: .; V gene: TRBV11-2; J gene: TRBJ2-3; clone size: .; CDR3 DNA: TGTACCAGCAGCTTCCGACTAGTTGTTACAGATACGCAGTATTTT; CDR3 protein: CTSSFRLVVTDTQYF
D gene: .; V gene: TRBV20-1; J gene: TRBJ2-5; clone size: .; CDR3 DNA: TGCAGTGCTAGAGGAGTGCCGGCGGAGACCCAGTACTTC; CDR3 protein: CSARGVPAETQYF
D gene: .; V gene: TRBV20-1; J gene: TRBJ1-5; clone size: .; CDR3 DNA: TGCAGTGCTAGAGTTCAGGGCGATCAGCCCCAGCATTTT; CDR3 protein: CSARVQGDQPQHF
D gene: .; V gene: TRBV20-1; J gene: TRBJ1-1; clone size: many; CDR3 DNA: TGCAGTGCTAGACCGGGACGGTCGAACACTGAAGCTTTCTTT; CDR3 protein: CSARPGRSNTEAFF
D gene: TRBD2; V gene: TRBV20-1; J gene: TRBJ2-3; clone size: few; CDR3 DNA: TGCAGTACCCTAGCGGGGGGCACAGATACGCAGTATTTT; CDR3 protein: CSTLAGGTDTQYF
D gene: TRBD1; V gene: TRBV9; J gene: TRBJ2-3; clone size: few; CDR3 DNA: TGTGCCAGCAGCTCGGACAGGATAACAGATACGCAGTATTTT; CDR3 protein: CASSSDRITDTQYF
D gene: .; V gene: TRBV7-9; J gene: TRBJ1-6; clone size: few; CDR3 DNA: TGTGCCAGCAGCTTCCCGCTTGGAGCCAGGGCCGGACCCCTCCACTTT; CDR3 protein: CASSFPLGARAGPLHF
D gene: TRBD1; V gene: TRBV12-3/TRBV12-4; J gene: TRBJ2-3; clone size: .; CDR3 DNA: TGTGCCAGCAGTTCGAACAGGGGCGGTTCTGGTAAAACTTCAGATACGCAGTATTTT; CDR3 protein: CASSSNRGGSGKTSDTQYF
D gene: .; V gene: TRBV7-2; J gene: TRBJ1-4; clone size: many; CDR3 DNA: TGTGCCAGCAGCCCCTGGGGGGGAGAGGAAAAACTGTTTTTT; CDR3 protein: CASSPWGGEEKLFF
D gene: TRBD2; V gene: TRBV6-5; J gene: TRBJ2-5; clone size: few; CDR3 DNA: TGTGCCAGCAGTTACTCGGCGGGAGGGTACCAAGAGACCCAGTACTTC; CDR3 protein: CASSYSAGGYQETQYF
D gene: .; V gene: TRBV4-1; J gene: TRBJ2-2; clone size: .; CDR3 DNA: TGCGCCAGCAGCCTTAGGCCCACCGGGGAGCTGTTTTTT; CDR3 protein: CASSLRPTGELFF
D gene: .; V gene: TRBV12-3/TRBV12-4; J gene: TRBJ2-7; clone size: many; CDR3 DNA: TGTGCCAGCAGCGGGGTCTACGAGCAGTACTTC; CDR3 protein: CASSGVYEQYF
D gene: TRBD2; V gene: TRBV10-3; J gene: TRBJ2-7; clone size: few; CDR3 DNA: TGTGCCATCAGTGATCGGTCGGCGGGAGGGTCCTACGAGCAGTACTTC; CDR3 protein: CAISDRSAGGSYEQYF
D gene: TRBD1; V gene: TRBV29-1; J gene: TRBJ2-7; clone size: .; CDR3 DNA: TGCAGCGTTTGTATCGGGACAGGGGCCTCCTACGAGCAGTACTTC; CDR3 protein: CSVCIGTGASYEQYF
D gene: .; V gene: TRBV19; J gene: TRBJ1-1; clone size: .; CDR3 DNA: TGTGCCAGTACAACCACTGGGGGATCGGCTGAAGCTTTCTTT; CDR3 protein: CASTTTGGSAEAFF
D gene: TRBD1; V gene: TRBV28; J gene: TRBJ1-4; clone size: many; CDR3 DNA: TGTGCCAGCAGTTCCACATCGGGACAGGGTGAAAAACTGTTTTTT; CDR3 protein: CASSSTSGQGEKLFF
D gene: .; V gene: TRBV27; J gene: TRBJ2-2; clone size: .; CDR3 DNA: TGTGCCAGCAGTTCCAGACTAGACCTCACCGGGGAGCTGTTTTTT; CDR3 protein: CASSSRLDLTGELFF
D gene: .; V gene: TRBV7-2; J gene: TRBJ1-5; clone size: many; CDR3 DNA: TGTGCCAGCAGCTTCGAAGGAGGGGAGCCCCAGCATTTT; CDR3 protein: CASSFEGGEPQHF
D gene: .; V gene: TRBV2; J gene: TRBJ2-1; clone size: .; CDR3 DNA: TGTGCCAGCAGTCTATTCATAACTAGCCTAATATACAATGAGCAGTTCTTC; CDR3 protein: CASSLFITSLIYNEQFF
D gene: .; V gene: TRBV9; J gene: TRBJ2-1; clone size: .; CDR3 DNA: TGTGCCAGCAGCCCCAGGGACTCGATGTGGTATGAGCAGTTCTTC; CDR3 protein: CASSPRDSMWYEQFF
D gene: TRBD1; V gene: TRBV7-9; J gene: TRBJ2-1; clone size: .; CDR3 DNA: TGTGCCAGCAGCCCAGGGGGCGGGACGACCCTTGATAATGAGCAGTTCTTC; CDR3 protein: CASSPGGGTTLDNEQFF
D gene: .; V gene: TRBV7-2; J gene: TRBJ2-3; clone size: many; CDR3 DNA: TGTGCCAGCAGCCGGACGGGAGATACGCAGTATTTT; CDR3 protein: CASSRTGDTQYF
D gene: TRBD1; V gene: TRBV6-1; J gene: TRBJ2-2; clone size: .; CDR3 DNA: TGTGCCAGCAGTGGACCGAAGGGACAGATCTTCTTGAACACCGGGGAGCTGTTTTTT; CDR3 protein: CASSGPKGQIFLNTGELFF